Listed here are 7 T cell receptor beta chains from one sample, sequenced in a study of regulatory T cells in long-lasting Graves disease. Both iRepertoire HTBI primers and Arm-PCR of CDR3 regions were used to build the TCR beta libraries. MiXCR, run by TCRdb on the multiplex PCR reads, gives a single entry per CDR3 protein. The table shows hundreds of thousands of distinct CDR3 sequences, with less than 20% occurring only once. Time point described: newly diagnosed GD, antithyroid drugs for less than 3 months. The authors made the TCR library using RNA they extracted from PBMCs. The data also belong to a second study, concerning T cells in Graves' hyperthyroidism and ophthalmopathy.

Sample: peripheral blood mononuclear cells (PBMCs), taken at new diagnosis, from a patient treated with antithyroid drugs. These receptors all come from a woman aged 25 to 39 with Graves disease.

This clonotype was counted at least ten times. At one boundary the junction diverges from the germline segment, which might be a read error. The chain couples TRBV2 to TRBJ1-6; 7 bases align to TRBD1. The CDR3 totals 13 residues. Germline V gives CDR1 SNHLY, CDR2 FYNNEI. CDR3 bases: TGTGGCAGCAGGGGGGACAACAATTCACCCCTCCACTTT. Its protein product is CGSRGDNNSPLHF.

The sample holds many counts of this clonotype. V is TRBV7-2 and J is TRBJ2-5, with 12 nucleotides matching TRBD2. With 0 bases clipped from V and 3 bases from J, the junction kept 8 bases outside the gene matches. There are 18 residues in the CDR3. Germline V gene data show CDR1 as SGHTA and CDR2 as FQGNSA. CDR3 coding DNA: TGTGCCAGCAGCTTAGCGGCTAGCGGGAGGGCCTTGGAAGAGACCCAGTACTTC. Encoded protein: CASSLAASGRALEETQYF. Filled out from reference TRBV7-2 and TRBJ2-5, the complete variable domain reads GAGVSQSPSNKVTEKGKDVELRCDPISGHTALYWYRQSLGQGLEFLIYFQGNSAPDKSGLPSDRFSAERTGGSVSTLTIQRTQQEDSAVYLCASSLAASGRALEETQYFGPGTRLLVL.

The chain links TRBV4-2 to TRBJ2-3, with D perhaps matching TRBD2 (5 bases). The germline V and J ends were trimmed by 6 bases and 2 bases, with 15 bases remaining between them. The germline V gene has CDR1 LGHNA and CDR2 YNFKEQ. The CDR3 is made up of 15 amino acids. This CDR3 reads CASRPDPGNTDTQYF. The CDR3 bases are TGTGCCAGCAGACCGGACCCGGGAAACACAGATACGCAGTATTTT.

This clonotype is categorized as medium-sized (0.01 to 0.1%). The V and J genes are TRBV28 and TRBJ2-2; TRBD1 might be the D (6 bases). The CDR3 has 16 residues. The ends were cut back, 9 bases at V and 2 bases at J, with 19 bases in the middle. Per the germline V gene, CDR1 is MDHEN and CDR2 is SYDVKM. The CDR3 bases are TGTGCCAGACGACAGGTCCTCCTGTTTAACACCGGGGAGCTGTTTTTT. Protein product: CARRQVLLFNTGELFF.

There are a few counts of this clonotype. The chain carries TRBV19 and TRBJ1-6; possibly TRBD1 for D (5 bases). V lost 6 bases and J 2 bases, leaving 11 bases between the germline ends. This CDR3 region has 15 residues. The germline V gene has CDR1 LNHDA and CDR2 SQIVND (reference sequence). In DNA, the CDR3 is TGTGCCAGTAGGAGCGCGGGACCCTATAATTCACCCCTCCACTTT. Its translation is CASRSAGPYNSPLHF. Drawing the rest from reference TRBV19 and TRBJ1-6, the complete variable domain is DGGITQSPKYLFRKEGQNVTLSCEQNLNHDAMYWYRQDPGQGLRLIYYSQIVNDFQKGDIAEGYSVSREKKESFPLTVTSAQKNPTAFYLCASRSAGPYNSPLHFGNGTRLTVT.

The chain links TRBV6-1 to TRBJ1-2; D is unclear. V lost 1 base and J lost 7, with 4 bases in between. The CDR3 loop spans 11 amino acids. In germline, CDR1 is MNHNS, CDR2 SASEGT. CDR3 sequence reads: CASSEGGGYTF. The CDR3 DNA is TGTGCCAGCAGTGAAGGGGGTGGCTACACCTTC.

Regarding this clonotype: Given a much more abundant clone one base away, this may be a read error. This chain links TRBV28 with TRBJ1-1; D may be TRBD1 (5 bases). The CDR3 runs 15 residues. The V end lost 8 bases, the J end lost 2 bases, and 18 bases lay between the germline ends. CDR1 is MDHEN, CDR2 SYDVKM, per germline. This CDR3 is CASETNRDGNTEAFF. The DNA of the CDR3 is TGTGCCAGCGAAACCAACCGGGACGGTAACACTGAAGCTTTCTTT.